This T cell receptor beta chain was identified during a study of radiotherapy plus CTLA-4 blockade in lung cancer. For the study at large: Of the patients, about 18% showed objective responses and about 29% attained disease control.

The study's findings and limits: An expansion of tumor-derived TCR clones occurred in blood after radiotherapy plus ipilimumab.

Chemo-refractory metastatic non-small-cell lung cancer patients were treated with focal radiation plus CTLA-4 blockade with ipilimumab. With respect to this clone: Its target is not known.

This table comes from immunoSEQ multiplex PCR, and its TCRdb copy is limited to in-frame clones, with some not included. The sample records 45,000 to 60,000 clones, around 83% being singletons. Germline trimming cut 5 bases from V and 6 bases from J; bases unmatched to any gene: 6. CDR1 MRHNA and CDR2 SNTAGT come from the germline V gene. The CDR3 is 14 amino acids. The clonotype was recovered from a human donor with non-small cell lung cancer who had stable disease on radiotherapy plus ipilimumab. The chain couples TRBV6-4 to TRBJ2-1; TRBD2 matches 8 bases. The sequences come from peripheral blood, collected from a patient treated with radiotherapy plus ipilimumab. CDR3 bases: TGTGCCAGCAGTAGTACGAGCGGGAGCAATGAGCAGTTCTTC. Translation gives CASSSTSGSNEQFF.